This T cell receptor beta chain was captured by sequencing in a study of blood T cells in healthy people across ages. Staff drew roughly 10 milliliters of peripheral blood from each donor. Every sample had a minimum of 6.5 million PBMCs isolated. Extractions gave at least 5.5 micrograms of total RNA per sample. Many counts were recorded for this clonotype. Trimming pared 2 bases from V and 3 bases from J, leaving 7 bases between. Germline lookup yields CDR1 ENHRY and CDR2 SYGVKD. This CDR3 spans 14 amino acids. The second PCR ran roughly 6 to 12 cycles with a sample-barcoded 5' primer and J-beta primers. Samples each returned at least 3 million CDR3-containing paired-end reads. TCRdb used MiXCR to reprocess the 5' RACE reads, holding one entry per CDR3 protein. The sample lists some 710,000 distinct CDR3 sequences; 20% to 25% were seen once.

Sequencing used blood. The sequence was obtained from a man in his sixties or seventies in good health. The J gene is TRBJ1-4, the V gene TRBV10-3; no firm D call. CDR3: CAISEGVANEKLFF. The CDR3 region has the DNA TGTGCCATCAGTGAGGGGGTGGCTAATGAAAAACTGTTTTTT.